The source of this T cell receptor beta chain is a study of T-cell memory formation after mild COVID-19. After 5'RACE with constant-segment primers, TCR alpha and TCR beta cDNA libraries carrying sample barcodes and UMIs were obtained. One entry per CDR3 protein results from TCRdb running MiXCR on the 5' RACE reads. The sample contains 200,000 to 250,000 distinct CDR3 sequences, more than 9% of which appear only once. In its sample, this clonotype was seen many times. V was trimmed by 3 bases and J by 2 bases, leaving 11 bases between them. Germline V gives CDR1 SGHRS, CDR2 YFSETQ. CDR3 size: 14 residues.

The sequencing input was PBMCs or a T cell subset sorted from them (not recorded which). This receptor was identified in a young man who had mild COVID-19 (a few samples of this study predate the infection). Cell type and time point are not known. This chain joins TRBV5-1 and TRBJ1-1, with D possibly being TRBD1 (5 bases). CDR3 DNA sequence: TGCGCCAGCAGCTCGACAGCGTCAAACACTGAAGCTTTCTTT. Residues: CASSSTASNTEAFF.